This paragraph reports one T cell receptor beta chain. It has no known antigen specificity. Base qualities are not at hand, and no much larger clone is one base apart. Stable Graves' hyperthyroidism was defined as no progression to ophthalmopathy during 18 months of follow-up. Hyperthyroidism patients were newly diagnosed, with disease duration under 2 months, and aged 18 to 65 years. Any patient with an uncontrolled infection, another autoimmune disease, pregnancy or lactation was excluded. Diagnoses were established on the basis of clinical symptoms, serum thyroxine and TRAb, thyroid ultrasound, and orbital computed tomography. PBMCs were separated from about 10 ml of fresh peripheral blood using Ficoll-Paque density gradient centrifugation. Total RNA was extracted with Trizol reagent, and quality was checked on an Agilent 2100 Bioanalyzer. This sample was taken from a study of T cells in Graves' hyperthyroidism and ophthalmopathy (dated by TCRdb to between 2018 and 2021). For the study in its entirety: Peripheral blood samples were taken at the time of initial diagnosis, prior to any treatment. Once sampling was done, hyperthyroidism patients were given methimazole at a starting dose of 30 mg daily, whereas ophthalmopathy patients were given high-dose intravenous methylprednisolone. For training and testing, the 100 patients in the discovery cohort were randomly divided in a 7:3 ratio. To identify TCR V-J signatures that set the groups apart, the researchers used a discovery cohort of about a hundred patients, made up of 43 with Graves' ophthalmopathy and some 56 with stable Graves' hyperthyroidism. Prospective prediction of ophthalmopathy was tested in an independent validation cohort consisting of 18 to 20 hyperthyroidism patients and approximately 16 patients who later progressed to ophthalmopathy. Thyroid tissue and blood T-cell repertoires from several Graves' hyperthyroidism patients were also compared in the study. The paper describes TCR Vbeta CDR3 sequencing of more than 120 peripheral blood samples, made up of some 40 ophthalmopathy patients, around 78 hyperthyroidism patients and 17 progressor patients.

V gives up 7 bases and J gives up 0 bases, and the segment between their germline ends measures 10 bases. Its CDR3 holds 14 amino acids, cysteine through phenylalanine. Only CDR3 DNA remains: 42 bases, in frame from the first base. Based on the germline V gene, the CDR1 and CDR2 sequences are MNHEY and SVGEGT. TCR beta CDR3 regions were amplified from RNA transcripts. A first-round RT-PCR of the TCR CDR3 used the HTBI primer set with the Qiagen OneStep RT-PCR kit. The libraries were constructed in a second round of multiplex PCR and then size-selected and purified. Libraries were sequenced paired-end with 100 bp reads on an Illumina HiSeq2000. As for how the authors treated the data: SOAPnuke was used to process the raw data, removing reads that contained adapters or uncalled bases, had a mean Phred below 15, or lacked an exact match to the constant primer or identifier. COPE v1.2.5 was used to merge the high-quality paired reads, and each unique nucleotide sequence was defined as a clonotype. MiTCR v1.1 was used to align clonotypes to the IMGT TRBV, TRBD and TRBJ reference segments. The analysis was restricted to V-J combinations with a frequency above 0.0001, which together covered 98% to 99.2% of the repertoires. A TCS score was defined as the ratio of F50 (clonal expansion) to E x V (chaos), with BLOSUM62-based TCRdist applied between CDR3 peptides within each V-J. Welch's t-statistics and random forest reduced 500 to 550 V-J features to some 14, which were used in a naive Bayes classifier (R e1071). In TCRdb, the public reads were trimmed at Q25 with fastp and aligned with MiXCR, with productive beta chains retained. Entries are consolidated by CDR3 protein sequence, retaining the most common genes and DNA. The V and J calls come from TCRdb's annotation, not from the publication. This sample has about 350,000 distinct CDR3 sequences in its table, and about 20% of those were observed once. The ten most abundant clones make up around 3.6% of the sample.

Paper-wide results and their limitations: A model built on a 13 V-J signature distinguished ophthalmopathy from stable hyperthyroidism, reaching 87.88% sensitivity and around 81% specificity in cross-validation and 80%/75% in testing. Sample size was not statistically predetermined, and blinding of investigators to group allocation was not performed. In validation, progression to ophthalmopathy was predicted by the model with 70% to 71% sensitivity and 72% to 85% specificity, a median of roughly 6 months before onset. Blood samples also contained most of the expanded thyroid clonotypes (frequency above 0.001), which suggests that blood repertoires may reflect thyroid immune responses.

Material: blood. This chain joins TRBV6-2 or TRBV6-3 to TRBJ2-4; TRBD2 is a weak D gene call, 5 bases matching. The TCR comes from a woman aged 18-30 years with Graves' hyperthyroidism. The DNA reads TGTGCCAGCATATTAGCGAGAGCCAAAAACATTCAGTACTTC. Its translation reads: CASILARAKNIQYF.